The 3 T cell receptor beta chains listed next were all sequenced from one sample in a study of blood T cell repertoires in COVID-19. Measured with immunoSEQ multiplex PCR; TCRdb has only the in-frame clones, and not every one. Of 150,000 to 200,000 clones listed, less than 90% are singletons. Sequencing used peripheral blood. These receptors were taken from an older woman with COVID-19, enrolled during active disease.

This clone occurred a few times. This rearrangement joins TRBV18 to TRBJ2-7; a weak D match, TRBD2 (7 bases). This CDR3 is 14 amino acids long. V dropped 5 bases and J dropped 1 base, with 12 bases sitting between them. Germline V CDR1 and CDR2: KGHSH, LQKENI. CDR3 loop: CASSAAGASYEQYF. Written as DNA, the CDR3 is TGTGCCAGCTCAGCCGCGGGGGCTTCCTACGAGCAGTACTTC.

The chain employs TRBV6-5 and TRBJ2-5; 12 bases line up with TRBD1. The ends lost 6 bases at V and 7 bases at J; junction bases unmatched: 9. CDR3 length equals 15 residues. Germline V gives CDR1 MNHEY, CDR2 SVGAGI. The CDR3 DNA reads TGTGCCAGCAGCCCGGGACAGGGGGCCATAGGGACCCAGTACTTC. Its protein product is CASSPGQGAIGTQYF.

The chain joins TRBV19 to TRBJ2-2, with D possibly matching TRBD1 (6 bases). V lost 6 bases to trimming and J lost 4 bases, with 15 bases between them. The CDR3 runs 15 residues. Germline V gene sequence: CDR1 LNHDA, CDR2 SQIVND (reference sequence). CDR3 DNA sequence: TGTGCCAGTAGCGGACGGACAGACACCACCGGGGAGCTGTTTTTT. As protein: CASSGRTDTTGELFF.